This T cell receptor beta chain was recorded in a study of cytotoxic CD8 clonotypes in ibrutinib-treated CLL. As for the study in general: Outcomes included approximately 24 partial and 2 complete responses; after median around 65 months, roughly 15 stayed remitted and 12 progressed.

The repertoire was sequenced with immunoSEQ multiplex PCR; TCRdb's copy has only in-frame clones and lacks some. The data hold almost 250,000 clones, with roughly 70% observed a single time. V was trimmed by 11 bases and J by 4 bases, leaving 8 bases between them. Per the germline V gene, CDR1 is SNHLY and CDR2 is FYNNEI. The CDR3 is 11 residues long. The TCR was taken from a human donor with chronic lymphocytic leukemia. This chain uses TRBV2 with TRBJ2-2; no clear D gene. The material sequenced was PBMCs, taken after 24 months of ibrutinib treatment. The CDR3 DNA reads as TGTGCCGCCCGCCCCACCGGGGAGCTGTTTTTT. Amino acid sequence: CAARPTGELFF.